This is a list of T cell receptor beta chains from one sample in a study of early T cells in non-severe SARS-CoV-2 infection. TCRdb redid the calling of the 5' RACE reads with MiXCR, one entry per CDR3 protein. The sample carries about 55,000 distinct CDR3 sequences, about 15% recorded once. The sample was whole blood, taken at baseline. The receptor source for this set is an adult who was a healthcare worker with PCR-confirmed SARS-CoV-2 infection or an uninfected control (not recorded which). Each CDR3 is given with its conserved first and last residue. D genes are given only for firm matches. The size entry is marked missing in some rows and otherwise reads once, few, many or a size class.

V gene	J gene	D gene	clone size	CDR3 protein	CDR3 DNA
TRBV7-9	TRBJ1-1	TRBD1	-	CASSLQDRDTEAFF	TGTGCCAGCAGCTTACAGGACAGGGACACTGAAGCTTTCTTT
TRBV5-1	TRBJ2-3	-	few	CASSLQLVGGDTQYF	TGCGCCAGCAGCTTGCAGTTAGTGGGGGGAGATACGCAGTATTTT
TRBV11-1	TRBJ2-7	TRBD1	-	CASSSQDREPEQYF	TGTGCCAGCAGCTCGCAAGACAGGGAGCCCGAGCAGTACTTC
TRBV11-2	TRBJ2-2	TRBD2	-	CASSFAGGDGELFF	TGTGCCAGCAGCTTTGCGGGAGGGGACGGGGAGCTGTTTTTT
TRBV27	TRBJ2-5	-	-	CASSLNRAGTQYF	TGTGCCAGCAGTTTAAACAGGGCTGGGACCCAGTACTTC
TRBV21-1	TRBJ2-2	-	-	CASQWGRQSNTGELFF	TGTGCCAGCCAGTGGGGACGACAGTCGAACACCGGGGAGCTGTTTTTT
TRBV11-2	TRBJ2-7	-	many	CASSLGSTWGETYEQYF	TGTGCCAGCAGCTTAGGATCCACGTGGGGGGAAACCTACGAGCAGTACTTC
TRBV21-1	TRBJ2-2	-	-	CASGKPSPETYTGELFF	TGTGCCAGCGGCAAACCTAGCCCTGAGACCTACACCGGGGAGCTGTTTTTT
TRBV20-1	TRBJ2-5	TRBD2	-	CSARDSRGAETQYF	TGCAGTGCTAGAGATTCGCGGGGGGCAGAGACCCAGTACTTC
TRBV27	TRBJ1-1	-	few	CASSFSHSPDSLNTEAFF	TGTGCCAGCAGTTTCTCCCACTCACCGGACAGCTTGAACACTGAAGCTTTCTTT
TRBV6-5	TRBJ2-5	TRBD1	-	CASTRGMTGAGETQYF	TGTGCCAGCACGCGAGGGATGACAGGGGCGGGTGAGACCCAGTACTTC
TRBV7-9	TRBJ2-7	-	-	CASSFRGAHEQYF	TGTGCCAGCAGCTTCAGGGGGGCCCACGAGCAGTACTTC
TRBV7-2	TRBJ1-1	-	few	CASSLEDRSEAFF	TGTGCCAGCAGCTTAGAAGACAGGTCTGAAGCTTTCTTT
TRBV5-1	TRBJ2-7	-	-	CASSRWSGSGGEQYF	TGCGCCAGCAGCCGCTGGAGCGGCAGCGGAGGTGAGCAGTACTTC
TRBV7-9	TRBJ2-3	-	-	CASSFSGVADTQYF	TGTGCCAGCAGCTTCTCGGGGGTGGCAGATACGCAGTATTTT
TRBV28	TRBJ2-1	-	-	CASRGELPYNEQFF	TGTGCCAGCCGAGGGGAGTTACCCTACAATGAGCAGTTCTTC